This T cell receptor (beta chain) was captured in a study of blood T cell repertoires in COVID-19. The assay was immunoSEQ multiplex PCR, and TCRdb's table has in-frame clones only and misses some. The table lists around 200,000 clones, approximately 79% of them singletons. V lost 10 bases and J lost 7; bases outside the gene matches: 3. This CDR3 has 14 amino acids. Germline V gene data show CDR1 as KGHDR and CDR2 as SFDVKD. The J gene is TRBJ2-1, the V gene TRBV24-1; 16 nucleotides line up with TRBD2. The sequenced sample consisted of peripheral blood. The sequence was collected from a woman between 45 and 60 years old with acute or convalescent COVID-19. This CDR3 reads CATRGLAGGNEQFF. The CDR3 nucleotides read TGTGCCACTAGGGGACTAGCGGGAGGGAATGAGCAGTTCTTC.